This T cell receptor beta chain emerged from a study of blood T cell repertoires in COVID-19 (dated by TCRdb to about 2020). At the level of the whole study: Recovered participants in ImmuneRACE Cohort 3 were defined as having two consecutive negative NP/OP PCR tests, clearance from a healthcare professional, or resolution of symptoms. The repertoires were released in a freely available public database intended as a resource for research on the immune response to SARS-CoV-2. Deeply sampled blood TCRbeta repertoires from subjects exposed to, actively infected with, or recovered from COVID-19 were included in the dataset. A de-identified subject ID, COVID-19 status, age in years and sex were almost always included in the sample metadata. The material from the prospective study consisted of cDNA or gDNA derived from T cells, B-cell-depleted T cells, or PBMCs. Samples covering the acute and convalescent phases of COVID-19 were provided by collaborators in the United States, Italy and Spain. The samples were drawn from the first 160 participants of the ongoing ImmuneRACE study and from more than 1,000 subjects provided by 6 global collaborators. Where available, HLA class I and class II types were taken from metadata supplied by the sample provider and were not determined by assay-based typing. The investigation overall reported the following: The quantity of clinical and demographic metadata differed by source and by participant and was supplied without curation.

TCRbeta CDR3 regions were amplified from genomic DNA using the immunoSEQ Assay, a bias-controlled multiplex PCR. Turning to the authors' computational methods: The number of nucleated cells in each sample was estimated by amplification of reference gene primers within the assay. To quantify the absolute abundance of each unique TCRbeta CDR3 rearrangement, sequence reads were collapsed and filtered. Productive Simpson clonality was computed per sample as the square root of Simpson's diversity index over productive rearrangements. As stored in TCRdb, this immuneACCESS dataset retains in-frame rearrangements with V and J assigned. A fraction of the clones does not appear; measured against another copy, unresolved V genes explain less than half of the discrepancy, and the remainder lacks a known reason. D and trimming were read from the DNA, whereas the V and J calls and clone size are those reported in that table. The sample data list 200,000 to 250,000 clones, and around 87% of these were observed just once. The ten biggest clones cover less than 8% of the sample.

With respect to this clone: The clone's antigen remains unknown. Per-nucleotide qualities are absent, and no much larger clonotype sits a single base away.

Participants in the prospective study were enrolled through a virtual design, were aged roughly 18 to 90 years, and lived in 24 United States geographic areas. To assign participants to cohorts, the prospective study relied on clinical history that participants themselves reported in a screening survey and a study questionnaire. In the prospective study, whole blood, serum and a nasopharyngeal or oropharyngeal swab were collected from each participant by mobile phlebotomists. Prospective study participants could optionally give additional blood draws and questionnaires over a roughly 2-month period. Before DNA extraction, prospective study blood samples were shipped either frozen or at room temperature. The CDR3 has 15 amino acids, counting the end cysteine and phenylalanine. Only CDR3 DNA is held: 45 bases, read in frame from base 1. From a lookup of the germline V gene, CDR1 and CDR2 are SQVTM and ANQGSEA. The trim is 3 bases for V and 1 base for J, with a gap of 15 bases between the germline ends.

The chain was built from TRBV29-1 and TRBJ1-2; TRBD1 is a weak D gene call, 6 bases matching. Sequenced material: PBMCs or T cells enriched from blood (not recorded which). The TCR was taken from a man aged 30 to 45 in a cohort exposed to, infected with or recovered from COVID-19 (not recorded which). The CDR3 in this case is CSVEAQGHSNYGYTF. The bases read TGCAGCGTTGAGGCCCAGGGGCATAGTAACTATGGCTACACCTTC.